These 19 T cell receptor beta chains were sequenced from one sample in a study of CD8 T cells in ankylosing spondylitis. TCRdb fed the 5' RACE reads into MiXCR, producing one record per CDR3 protein. The sample includes hundreds of thousands of distinct CDR3 sequences, around 9.1% of them seen just once. Sample: blood, either unsorted or a sorted T cell fraction (not recorded which). These receptors originate from a male donor with ankylosing spondylitis or in good health (not recorded which).

The chain is built from TRBV7-3 and TRBJ1-2, with D uncertain. The CDR3 is made up of 14 amino acids. Trimming removed 6 bases at V and 4 bases at J, with 15 bases between. CDR1 is SGHTA and CDR2 is FQGTGA in the germline V gene. In DNA, the CDR3 is TGTGCCAGCAGACTAGGGCAGGTTGTCTATGGCTACACCTTC. This translates into CASRLGQVVYGYTF.

The table lists this clonotype with many counts. The chain links TRBV7-9 to TRBJ1-1, with D unresolved. V dropped 4 bases and J dropped 4 bases, with 19 bases sitting between them. This CDR3 has 16 residues. Germline V gene data show CDR1 as SEHNR and CDR2 as FQNEAQ (reference sequence). Here the CDR3 reads CASSSESWVKGTEAFF. CDR3 sequence (DNA): TGTGCCAGCAGCTCAGAGTCCTGGGTTAAGGGCACTGAAGCTTTCTTT.

In this sample, this clonotype turned up many times. This rearrangement joins TRBV18 to TRBJ2-3; D remains unclear. CDR1 KGHSH and CDR2 LQKENI come from the germline V gene. V gave up 3 bases and J gave up 0 bases, with 13 bases separating them. CDR3 size: 16 residues. CDR3 bases: TGTGCCAGCTCACCCCTGCGAATGACTAGCACAGATACGCAGTATTTT. This codes for CASSPLRMTSTDTQYF.

This clonotype was observed at least ten times. J is TRBJ2-5 and V is TRBV12-3 or TRBV12-4; a possible D gene is TRBD1 (6 bases). CDR3 length equals 14 residues. Trimming removed 6 bases from V and 5 bases from J, with 16 bases in between. CDR3 protein: CASRDTGIRETQYF. The CDR3 nucleotides read TGTGCCAGCAGGGACACAGGGATACGGGAGACCCAGTACTTC.

This clonotype was recorded many times. The chain couples TRBV29-1 to TRBJ2-6; D call uncertain. Germline CDR1 and CDR2: SQVTM and ANQGSEA. Trimming stripped 4 bases from V and 3 bases from J, with 4 bases between. This CDR3 is built from 12 residues. The chain's CDR3 is CSVVYGANVLTF. The DNA of the CDR3 is TGCAGCGTTGTTTATGGGGCCAACGTCCTGACTTTC.

This clonotype came up many times. This chain uses TRBV5-1 with TRBJ1-3; D gene unclear. This CDR3 is 13 amino acids long. V was cut by 4 bases and J by 3 bases, with 8 bases left in between. CDR1 is SGHRS and CDR2 is YFSETQ in the germline V gene. CDR3 DNA sequence: TGCGCCAGCAGCCGGGGAGGTGGAAACACCATATATTTT. This translates into CASSRGGGNTIYF. Full variable domain (outside the CDR3, taken from reference TRBV5-1 and TRBJ1-3): KAGVTQTPRYLIKTRGQQVTLSCSPISGHRSVSWYQQTPGQGLQFLFEYFSETQRNKGNFPGRFSGRQFSNSRSEMNVSTLELGDSALYLCASSRGGGNTIYFGEGSWLTVV.

On this clonotype itself: This sequence may be a read error, since a much larger clone differs from it by one base. This rearrangement joins TRBV7-2 to TRBJ1-1; D call uncertain. The CDR3 runs to 13 residues. From germline, CDR1 is SGHTA and CDR2 FQGNSA. The CDR3 DNA reads as TGTGCCAGCAGCTTAGTCAAGAACGCTGAAGCTTTCTTT. It yields the protein CASSLVKNAEAFF.

This rearrangement joins TRBV30 to TRBJ2-5; the D gene could be TRBD1 or TRBD2 (5 bases each). The CDR3 is made up of 14 amino acids. V was pared by 4 bases and J by 3 bases, with 15 bases between. CDR1 and CDR2 (germline): GTSNPN, SVGIG (reference sequence). The CDR3 DNA sequence: TGTGCCTGGAACGGGGCAAGAAGAGAAGAGACCCAGTACTTC. Translation: CAWNGARREETQYF.

This clonotype was observed a handful of times. The chain combines TRBV29-1 with TRBJ1-1; tentative D call: TRBD1 (5 bases). Trimming removed 5 bases from V and 0 bases from J, with 16 bases in between. The length of the CDR3 is 15 residues. The germline V gene has CDR1 SQVTM and CDR2 ANQGSEA. The CDR3 region has the DNA TGCAGCGTTACCGAGGGGCCCCGACTGAACACTGAAGCTTTCTTT. It translates to CSVTEGPRLNTEAFF.

Many counts were recorded for this clonotype. This sequence joins TRBV5-1 and TRBJ2-3, with unresolved D. This CDR3 is 13 amino acids long. The germline V and J ends were trimmed by 3 bases and 6 bases, with 11 bases remaining between them. From germline, CDR1 is SGHRS and CDR2 YFSETQ. CDR3 residues: CASSWGSWDTQYF. DNA for the CDR3: TGCGCCAGCAGCTGGGGTAGCTGGGATACGCAGTATTTT.

This clonotype came up many times. This sequence joins TRBV7-9 and TRBJ1-2, with TRBD1 matching over 7 bases. J gave up 7 bases and V 2 bases, and 7 bases lay outside the gene matches. Per the germline V gene, CDR1 is SEHNR and CDR2 is FQNEAQ (reference sequence). This CDR3 has 14 amino acids. For the CDR3, the DNA is TGTGCCAGCAGCTTAACAGACAGGGCCGGTGGCTACACCTTC. The encoded protein is CASSLTDRAGGYTF.

This clonotype was counted at least ten times. The chain couples TRBV12-3 or TRBV12-4 to TRBJ2-2; 7 bases fit TRBD2. This CDR3 is built from 16 residues. After removal of 6 bases from V and 5 bases from J, the junction contained 12 bases not matched to a gene. Here the CDR3 reads CASSPGLPGGTGELFF. CDR3 bases: TGTGCCAGCAGCCCGGGACTACCCGGGGGGACCGGGGAGCTGTTTTTT.

This clonotype appeared many times. The chain links TRBV20-1 to TRBJ2-7; D unresolved. Germline CDR1 DFQATT, CDR2 SNEGSKA (reference sequence). Trimming pared 0 bases from V and 2 bases from J, leaving 11 bases between. This CDR3 is built from 14 residues. The CDR3: CSARDQERPYEQYF. The CDR3 DNA reads as TGCAGTGCTAGAGATCAAGAGAGACCCTACGAGCAGTACTTC.

This clonotype was seen ten or more times. This chain links TRBV28 with TRBJ2-7; perhaps TRBD1 as D (6 bases). V dropped 5 bases and J dropped 4 bases, with 18 bases sitting between them. CDR1 and CDR2 from the germline V gene are MDHEN and SYDVKM. The CDR3 is made up of 15 amino acids. Here the CDR3 reads CASSRSVGAGYEQYF. The CDR3 bases are TGTGCCAGCAGTAGGAGCGTGGGGGCTGGATACGAGCAGTACTTC.

There are a few counts of this clonotype. The V call is TRBV5-1, the J call TRBJ2-7, with D uncertain. The CDR3 totals 13 residues. Trimming took 6 bases from V and 1 from J, leaving 11 bases between them. CDR1 is SGHRS and CDR2 is YFSETQ in the germline V gene. The CDR3 DNA reads as TGCGCCAGCAAAGTGGGAATTTCCTACGAGCAGTACTTC. As protein: CASKVGISYEQYF. The variable domain in full, completed from reference TRBV5-1 and TRBJ2-7, reads KAGVTQTPRYLIKTRGQQVTLSCSPISGHRSVSWYQQTPGQGLQFLFEYFSETQRNKGNFPGRFSGRQFSNSRSEMNVSTLELGDSALYLCASKVGISYEQYFGPGTRLTVT.

At least ten counts were recorded for this clonotype. The chain employs TRBV5-5 and TRBJ1-5, with D unclear. Trimming took off 4 bases at V and 0 bases at J, with 8 bases between the two ends. The CDR3 totals 14 residues. Germline CDR1 is SGHKS and CDR2 is YYEKEE (reference sequence). CDR3 sequence reads: CASSLQYSNQPQHF. The CDR3 coding sequence is TGTGCCAGCAGCCTCCAATATAGCAATCAGCCCCAGCATTTT. Supplemented by reference TRBV5-5 and TRBJ1-5, the full variable domain reads DAGVTQSPTHLIKTRGQQVTLRCSPISGHKSVSWYQQVLGQGPQFIFQYYEKEERGRGNFPDRFSARQFPNYSSELNVNALLLGDSALYLCASSLQYSNQPQHFGDGTRLSIL.

This clonotype was counted at least ten times. The chain employs TRBV6-1 and TRBJ2-7; D unclear. Germline V gene data show CDR1 as MNHNS and CDR2 as SASEGT. Trimming took 0 bases from V and 3 from J, leaving 12 bases between them. This CDR3 is built from 15 residues. CDR3 nucleotides: TGTGCCAGCAGTGAAGCGGCAGGAGAGAACTACGAGCAGTACTTC. Protein sequence: CASSEAAGENYEQYF.

In the case of this clonotype: The junction shows a germline mismatch at one end, possibly a read error. V and J are TRBV20-1 and TRBJ2-1; 8 bases are shared with TRBD1. The CDR3 spans 13 residues. Germline-derived CDR1 and CDR2 are DFQATT and SNEGSKA (reference sequence). The CDR3 DNA follows: TGCAGTGCTAGCCGGACAGGGACGAATGGGCAGTTCTTC. Translation: CSASRTGTNGQFF.

This clonotype came up a few times. V usage is TRBV7-2 and J usage is TRBJ2-7, with 7 positions matching TRBD2. Germline trimming cut 4 bases from V and 2 bases from J; bases unmatched to any gene: 8. The CDR3 length is 15 residues. In germline, CDR1 is SGHTA, CDR2 FQGNSA. CDR3 loop: CASSYVSGSPYEQYF. DNA of the CDR3: TGTGCCAGCAGCTACGTTAGCGGGTCCCCCTACGAGCAGTACTTC.